The present T cell receptor (beta chain) was sequenced within a study of cytomegalovirus exposure and HLA in healthy donors (dated by TCRdb to 2016 to 2017). Background for the entire study: According to an earlier analysis of a few hundred of the donors, some 180 million T cells yielded 90 million to 130 million unique TCR beta sequences and 276 Gb of sequence data. About 300 gigabases of sequencing data and approximately 91 million unique TCR sequences made up an early release that covered some 640 HLA-typed donors. The genetic ancestry cluster associated with self-reported Caucasian donors included approximately 85% of the 398 genotyped donors. The study was designed to test whether signatures of past pathogen exposure could be identified by cataloging public T cell receptors. Using immunosequencing, the study profiled T cell repertoires from approximately 700 subjects and related those repertoires to cytomegalovirus serostatus. Along with the roughly 700-subject first cohort, a separate validation cohort of over a hundred different subjects was used. The study combined high-throughput TCR immunosequencing, statistical association of individual TCRs with disease status, and machine learning to predict cytomegalovirus infection status. In a later analysis, previously published TCR beta repertoires from several hundred donors were re-analyzed and high-resolution HLA genotyping was added so that TCR occurrence patterns could be studied. In the later analysis, no new phenotypic data were used to find candidate immune exposures; instead, reliance was placed on TCR beta sequences and their occurrence across donors. To decide whether each TCR beta V gene segment behaved as functional or pseudogenic, an earlier analysis of approximately 590 of the donors relied on high-throughput TCR beta sequencing. Donor age, sex, ethnicity and CMV serostatus were compiled alongside the repertoire data. In a later genetic analysis, genome-wide SNP genotypes for about three fifths of the 666 donors were used, and that subset was treated as a discovery cohort. All discovery cohort repertoires had been generated on a single sequencing platform. HLA typing covered class I and class II loci at four-digit resolution. The number of donors typed differed by locus, with roughly 620-630 for A, B, C, DRB1 and DQB1, over 500 for DQA1, some 570 for DPA1, and about 450 for DPB1. Because of strong linkage in the cohort, roughly 5 DR-DQ haplotypes were treated as single units for association and clustering. Among 398 genotyped donors of the cohort, an average of 235,054 unique TCR beta nucleotide sequences were sequenced per donor, roughly a sixth of them non-productive. Study-wide conclusions, independent of this receptor: A later genetic analysis associated a missense DCLRE1C variant with V-gene and J-gene trimming of TCR beta chains, and an independent cohort replicated the association. A few of the identified cytomegalovirus-associated TCR beta chains were confirmed in vitro to be specific for cytomegalovirus antigens. The presence/absence analyses assumed that sequencing depth was roughly uniform across donors, and that assumption may not be true. The only immune exposure information available for the cohort was CMV serostatus. In a later analysis, the rate of TCR association differed among HLA loci, with DRB1 alleles having the most associated TCRs and HLA-C alleles having the fewest. Broadly in line with IMGT annotations, most TCR beta V segments showed up in productive rearrangements about 90% or about 30% of the time in an earlier analysis of several hundred of the donors. Several of the top co-occurrence clusters appeared to be linked to parvovirus B19, influenza, CMV and Epstein-Barr virus, according to a later analysis. According to the authors, the approach could potentially be generalized to other disease states and immunological phenotypes. Because the 87-base-pair reads could not distinguish some IMGT-functional V segments, including TRBV6-2 and TRBV6-3, those segments were excluded. In a later analysis, most CMV-associated TCR beta chains were found to appear HLA-restricted, with HLA associations seemingly driven largely by CMV exposure. Correlated functional status among segregating V segments might be attributable to linkage disequilibrium, but an unknown experimental factor could not be ruled out. Strong co-occurrence of HLA alleles, especially DR and DQ, made assigning TCR associations to individual alleles difficult. While some public TCRs were present in many individuals, most TCR sequences turned up only very rarely across donors. A cluster of highly shared sequence variants was judged likely to be a technical artifact of the sequencing pipeline. A later analysis associated 15,000 or so TCR beta sequences with specific HLA alleles at a false discovery rate of 0.05. The earlier analysis of 450 to 700 of the donors excluded roughly 17 rarely observed V segments, including chromosome 9 orphons, because counts were too low. In a later analysis, HLA-associated TCR beta chains showed more clonal expansion and lower generation probabilities than non-associated chains that were equally common. According to a later genetic analysis, donors in an Asian-associated ancestry cluster had fewer N-insertions in productive TCRs than the approximately 670-donor mean. Because HLA typing was missing for some donors at each locus, association tests included only the typed subset. A further reported finding was that TCR beta sequences accurately predicted the HLA-A and HLA-B alleles for most subjects in the first cohort. In both the original and validation cohorts, the classifier was reported to diagnose cytomegalovirus status with high specificity and sensitivity. A total of fewer than 200 TCR beta chains were listed by the study as associated with cytomegalovirus. The cohort was sequenced for TCR beta chains only, and without alpha or paired-chain data the features that could be detected were limited.

Preparation of the library involved the immunoSEQ multiplex PCR assay. For the multiplex PCR, a mixture combining 60 forward primers for TCR Vbeta segments and 13 reverse primers for TCR Jbeta segments was used. The CDR3 region of rearranged TCR beta genes was amplified from genomic DNA with a multiplex PCR assay. Amplified TCR beta libraries were sequenced as 87-base-pair reads on the Illumina HiSeq System. The study's own analysis went as follows. A later analysis counted about 76 million unique TCR beta chains across the 666 repertoires, and 9.5 million to 11 million of these chains were shared by at least two donors. Raw reads were error-corrected and collapsed into unique sequences with a nearest-neighbor algorithm that merged closely related sequences to remove PCR and sequencing errors. Alignment of CDR3 sequences to IMGT reference sequences was used to assign V, D and J gene segments. For a sequence to be retained, a match of at least six nucleotides was required to both a V gene segment and a J gene segment. A rearrangement was called productive if the CDR3 had no stop codons and remained in frame with V and J, and every other rearrangement was called non-productive. Following IMGT convention, CDR3 was defined as the stretch from the second conserved V-encoded cysteine up to the conserved J-encoded phenylalanine. The earlier analysis of some 540 of the donors excluded any sequence lacking an unambiguous match to a single V gene segment. An earlier analysis of several hundred of the donors called V segments functional above 56.7% productive rearrangements and segregating when the between-donor standard deviation exceeded 5%. To diagnose cytomegalovirus status from the catalog of TCR beta chain sequences, a statistical classification framework was built. In a later analysis, V and J genes were assigned by comparing TCR nucleotide sequences against IMGT/GENE-DB human TR gene sequences. The TCRdist pipeline was used in a later analysis to assign CDR3 sequences and most-parsimonious VDJ recombination scenarios. In a later analysis, every TCR beta chain was defined by the combination of its CDR3 amino acid sequence and its V-gene family, and reads without a unique V-gene family were dropped. To address suspected cross-contamination and a sequencing artifact, a later analysis removed some 620 highly shared, low-generation-probability nucleotide sequences. For each public chain, a later analysis derived a clonal expansion index from normalized ranks of inferred template counts within each repertoire. Generation probabilities in a later analysis came from a VDJ recombination model fitted to out-of-frame rearrangements, and those results were checked against IGoR. Hypergeometric tests were used in a later analysis to score TCR-TCR, TCR-HLA and TCR-CMV co-occurrence, with a repertoire-size bias correction applied to the TCR pairs. A later analysis estimated false discovery rates by permuting HLA or CMV assignments 20 times. In a later analysis, co-occurring TCRs were grouped using DBSCAN, with TCRdist sequence similarity added in when clustering inside HLA-allele-positive subsets. Co-occurrence clustering excluded repertoires with fewer than 30,000 or more than 120,000 public chains, plus five with anomalous nucleotide sharing. Not all clones reach the TCRdb copy of this immuneACCESS table, which keeps in-frame sequences only. Checked studies attribute under half of the gap to unresolved V genes and leave the rest unexplained. V and J calls and clone size are copied from that table; D and trimming were computed from the DNA. Across this sample there are more than 140,000 clones, with 60% to 80% seen only once. Jointly, the top ten make up 0.5% to 0.85% of the sample.

V is pared back by 4 bases and J by 4 bases, with 17 bases lying between the germline termini. For CDR1 and CDR2, the germline V gene lists SGDLS and YYNGEE. The CDR3 sequence holds 15 residues, the cysteine and phenylalanine included. The entry retains the CDR3 DNA only, 45 bases that are in frame from base 1. The cohort was made up of around 720 healthy bone marrow donors. Cohort members were all nominally healthy when sampled, although unrecorded immune exposures were likely present. The donor was CMV seronegative and was included in the group of over 300 seronegative cohort members. Every donor gave a peripheral blood sample, and the peripheral blood mononuclear cells from that sample were used for TCR beta sequencing. Genomic DNA extraction from the blood cell samples was performed with the Qiagen DNeasy Blood Extraction Kit. This clone was detected a few times. Its cognate antigen has yet to be identified. The input lacks base qualities; no much larger clone sits a single base away.

The sequence came from a male donor in good health and CMV-seronegative. Sequencing was carried out using PBMCs. The rearranged segments are TRBV9 and TRBJ1-1, with TRBD1 as a weak D call on 5 bases. The CDR3 reads CASSPRTDSLTEAFF. The sequenced DNA: TGTGCCAGCAGCCCCCGCACCGACAGTCTCACTGAAGCTTTCTTT.